Listed here is a single TCR beta chain. Original processing methods: Estimated nucleated cell counts came from reference gene primer amplification. Profiling relied on immunoSEQ multiplex PCR, and the TCRdb table lists in-frame clones only, not all of them. That table supplies the V and J calls and clone size; D and trimming were determined from the DNA. The repertoire holds 300,000 to 350,000 clones, with around 90% as singletons. The CDR3 has 15 amino acids. The germline V and J ends were trimmed by 1 base and 8 bases, with 14 bases remaining between them. The germline V gene has CDR1 KGHSH and CDR2 LQKENI. While infection was still active, Seattle patients were enrolled and then followed longitudinally. The data were obtained in a study of blood T cell repertoires in COVID-19. Looking at the study overall: Samples representing acute and convalescent COVID-19 were sourced from the United States, Italy and Spain.

V gene TRBV18 combines with J gene TRBJ1-4; D is perhaps TRBD1 (5 bases). This sequence was found in a man aged 25-45 years with COVID-19, enrolled during active disease. The specimen was peripheral blood. The CDR3 bases are TGTGCCAGCTCACCACGACGTCAGGGAGGGGAAAAACTGTTTTTT. Translation gives CASSPRRQGGEKLFF.